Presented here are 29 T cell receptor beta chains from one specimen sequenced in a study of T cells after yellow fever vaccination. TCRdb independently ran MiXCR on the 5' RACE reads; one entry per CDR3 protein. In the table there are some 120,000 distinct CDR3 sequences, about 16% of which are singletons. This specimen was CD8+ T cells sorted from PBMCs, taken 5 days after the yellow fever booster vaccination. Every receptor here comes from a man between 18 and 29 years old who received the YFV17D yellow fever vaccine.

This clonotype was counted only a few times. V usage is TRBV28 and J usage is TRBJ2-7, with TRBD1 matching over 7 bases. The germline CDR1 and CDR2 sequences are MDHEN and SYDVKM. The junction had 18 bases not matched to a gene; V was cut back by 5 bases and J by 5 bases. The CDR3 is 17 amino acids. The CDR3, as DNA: TGTGCCAGCAGTGTGGGACAGCCCCCGGGGTCGGTAGACGAGCAGTACGTC. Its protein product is CASSVGQPPGSVDEQYV.

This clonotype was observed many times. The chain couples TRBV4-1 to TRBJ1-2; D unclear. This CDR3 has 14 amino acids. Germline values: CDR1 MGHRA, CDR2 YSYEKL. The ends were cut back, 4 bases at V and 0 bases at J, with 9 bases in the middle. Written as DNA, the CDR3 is TGCGCCAGCAGCCTAAGGACGACTAACTATGGCTACACCTTC. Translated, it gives CASSLRTTNYGYTF.

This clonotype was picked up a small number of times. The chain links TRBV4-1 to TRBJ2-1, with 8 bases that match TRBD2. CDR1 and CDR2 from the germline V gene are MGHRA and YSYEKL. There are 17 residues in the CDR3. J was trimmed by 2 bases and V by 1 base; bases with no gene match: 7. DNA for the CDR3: TGCGCCAGCAGCCAAGGACCTCCAGCGGGGGCCTACAATGAGCAGTTCTTC. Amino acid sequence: CASSQGPPAGAYNEQFF.

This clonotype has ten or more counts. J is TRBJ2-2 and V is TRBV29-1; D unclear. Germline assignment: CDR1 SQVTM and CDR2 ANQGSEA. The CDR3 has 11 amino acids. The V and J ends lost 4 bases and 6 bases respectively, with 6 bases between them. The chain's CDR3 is CSVVGSGELFF. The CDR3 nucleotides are TGCAGCGTTGTGGGGTCCGGGGAGCTGTTTTTT.

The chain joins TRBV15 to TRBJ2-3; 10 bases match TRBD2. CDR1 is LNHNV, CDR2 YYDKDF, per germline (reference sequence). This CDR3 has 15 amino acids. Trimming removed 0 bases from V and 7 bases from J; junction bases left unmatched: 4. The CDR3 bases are TGTGCCACCAGCAGAGATCCTAGCGGGGGAAATACGCAGTATTTT. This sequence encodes CATSRDPSGGNTQYF.

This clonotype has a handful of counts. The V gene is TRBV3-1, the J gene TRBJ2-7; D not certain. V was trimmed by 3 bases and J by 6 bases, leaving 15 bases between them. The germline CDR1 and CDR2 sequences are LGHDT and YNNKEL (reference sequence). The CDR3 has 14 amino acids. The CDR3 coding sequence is TGTGCCAGCAGCCAGGCAAGGATTGGGTGCGAGCAGTACGTC. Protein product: CASSQARIGCEQYV.

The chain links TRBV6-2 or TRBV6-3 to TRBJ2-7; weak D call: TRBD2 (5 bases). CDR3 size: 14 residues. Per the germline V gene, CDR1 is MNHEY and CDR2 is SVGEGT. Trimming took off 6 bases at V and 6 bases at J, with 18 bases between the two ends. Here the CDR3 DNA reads TGTGCCAGCAGCCCCGTAGGAGGAGTTGGCGAGCAGTACGTC. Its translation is CASSPVGGVGEQYV.

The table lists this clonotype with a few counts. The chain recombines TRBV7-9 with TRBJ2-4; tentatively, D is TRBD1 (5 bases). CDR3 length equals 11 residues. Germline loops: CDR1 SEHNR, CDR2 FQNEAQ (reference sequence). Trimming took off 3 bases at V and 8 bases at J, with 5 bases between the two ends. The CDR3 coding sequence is TGTGCCAGCAGCTTCAGGGACATTCAGTACTTC. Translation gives CASSFRDIQYF.

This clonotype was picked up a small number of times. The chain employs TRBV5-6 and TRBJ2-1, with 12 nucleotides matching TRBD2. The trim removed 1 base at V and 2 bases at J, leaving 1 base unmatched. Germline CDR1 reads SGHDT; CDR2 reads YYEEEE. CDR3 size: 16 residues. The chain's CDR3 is CASSLPSGGAYNEQFF. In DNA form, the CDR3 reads TGTGCCAGCAGCTTGCCTAGCGGGGGGGCCTACAATGAGCAGTTCTTC.

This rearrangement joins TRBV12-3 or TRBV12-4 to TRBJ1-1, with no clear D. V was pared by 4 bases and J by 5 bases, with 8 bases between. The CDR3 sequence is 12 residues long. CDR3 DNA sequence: TGTGCCAGCAGTTCGCCGAGGACTGAAGCTTTCTTT. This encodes CASSSPRTEAFF.

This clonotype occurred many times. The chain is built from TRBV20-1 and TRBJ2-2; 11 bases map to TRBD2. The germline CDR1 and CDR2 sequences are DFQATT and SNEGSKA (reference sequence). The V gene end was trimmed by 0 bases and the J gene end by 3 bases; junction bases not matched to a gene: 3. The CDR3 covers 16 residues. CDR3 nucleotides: TGCAGTGCTAGAGATCCTAGCGGGGGGCACACCGGGGAGCTGTTTTTT. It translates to CSARDPSGGHTGELFF.

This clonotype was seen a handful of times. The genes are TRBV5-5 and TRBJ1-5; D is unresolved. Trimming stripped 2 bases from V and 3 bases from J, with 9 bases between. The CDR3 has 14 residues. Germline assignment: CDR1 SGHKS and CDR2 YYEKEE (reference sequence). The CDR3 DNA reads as TGTGCCAGCAGCTTTCGGGCCCTCAATCAGCCCCAGCATTTT. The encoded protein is CASSFRALNQPQHF.

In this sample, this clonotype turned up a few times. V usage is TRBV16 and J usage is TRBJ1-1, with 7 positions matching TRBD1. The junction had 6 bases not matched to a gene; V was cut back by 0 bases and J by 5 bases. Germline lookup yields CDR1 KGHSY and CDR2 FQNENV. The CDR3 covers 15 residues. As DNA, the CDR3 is TGTGCCAGCAGCCAATCGACAGGGACGGGTACTGAAGCTTTCTTT. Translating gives CASSQSTGTGTEAFF.

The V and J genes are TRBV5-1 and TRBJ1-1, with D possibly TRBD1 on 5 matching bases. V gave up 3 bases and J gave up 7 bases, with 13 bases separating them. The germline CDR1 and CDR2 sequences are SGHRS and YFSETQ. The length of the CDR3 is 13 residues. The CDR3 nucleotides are TGCGCCAGCAGCTCTCTAACAGGAGATGAAGCTTTCTTT. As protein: CASSSLTGDEAFF.

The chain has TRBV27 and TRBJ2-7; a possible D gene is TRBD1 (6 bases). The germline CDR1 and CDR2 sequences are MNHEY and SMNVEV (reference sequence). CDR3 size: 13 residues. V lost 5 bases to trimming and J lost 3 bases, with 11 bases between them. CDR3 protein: CASSVDSRYEQYF. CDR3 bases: TGTGCCAGCAGTGTGGACAGTCGCTACGAGCAGTACTTC.

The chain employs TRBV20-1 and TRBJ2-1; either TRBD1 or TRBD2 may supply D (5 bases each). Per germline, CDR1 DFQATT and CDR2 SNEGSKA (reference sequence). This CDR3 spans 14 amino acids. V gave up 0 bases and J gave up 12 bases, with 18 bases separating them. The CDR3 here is CSARDQSGALGQFF. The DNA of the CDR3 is TGCAGTGCTAGAGATCAATCCGGGGCTTTAGGGCAGTTCTTC.

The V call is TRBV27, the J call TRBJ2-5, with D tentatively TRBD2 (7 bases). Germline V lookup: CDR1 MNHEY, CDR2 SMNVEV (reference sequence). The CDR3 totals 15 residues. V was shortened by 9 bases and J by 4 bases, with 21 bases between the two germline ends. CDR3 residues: CASPRGFAGAETQYF. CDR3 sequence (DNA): TGTGCCAGTCCTCGAGGCTTTGCGGGGGCAGAGACCCAGTACTTC.

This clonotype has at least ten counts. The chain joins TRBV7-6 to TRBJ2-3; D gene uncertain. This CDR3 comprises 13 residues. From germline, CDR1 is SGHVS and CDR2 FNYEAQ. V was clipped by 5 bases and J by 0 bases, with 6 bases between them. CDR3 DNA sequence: TGTGCCAGCAGCCAGGACAGCACAGATACGCAGTATTTT. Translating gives CASSQDSTDTQYF.

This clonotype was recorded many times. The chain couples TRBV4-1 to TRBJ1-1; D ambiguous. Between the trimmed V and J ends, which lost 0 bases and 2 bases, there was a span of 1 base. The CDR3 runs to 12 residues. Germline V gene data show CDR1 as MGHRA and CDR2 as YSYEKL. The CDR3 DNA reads TGCGCCAGCAGCCAAGATAACACTGAAGCTTTCTTT. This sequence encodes CASSQDNTEAFF.

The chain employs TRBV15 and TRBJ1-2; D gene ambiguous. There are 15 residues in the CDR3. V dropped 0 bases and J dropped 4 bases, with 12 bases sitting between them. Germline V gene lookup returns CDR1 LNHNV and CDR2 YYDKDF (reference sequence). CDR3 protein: CATSRDREGSYGYTF. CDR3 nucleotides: TGTGCCACCAGCAGAGATCGCGAGGGTAGCTATGGCTACACCTTC.

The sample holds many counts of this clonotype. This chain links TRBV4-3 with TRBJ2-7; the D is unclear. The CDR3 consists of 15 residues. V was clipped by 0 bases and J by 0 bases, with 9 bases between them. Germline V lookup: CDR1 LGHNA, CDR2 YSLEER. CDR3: CASSQDSGGSYEQYF. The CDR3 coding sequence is TGCGCCAGCAGCCAAGATTCAGGCGGCTCCTACGAGCAGTACTTC.

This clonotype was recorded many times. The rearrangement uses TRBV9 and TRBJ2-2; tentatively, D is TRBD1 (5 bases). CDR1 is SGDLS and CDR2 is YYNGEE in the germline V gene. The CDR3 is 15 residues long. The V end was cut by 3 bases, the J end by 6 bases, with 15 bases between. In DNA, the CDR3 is TGTGCCAGCAGCGGCACCCCAGGGATGGCCGGGGAGCTGTTTTTT. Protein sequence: CASSGTPGMAGELFF.

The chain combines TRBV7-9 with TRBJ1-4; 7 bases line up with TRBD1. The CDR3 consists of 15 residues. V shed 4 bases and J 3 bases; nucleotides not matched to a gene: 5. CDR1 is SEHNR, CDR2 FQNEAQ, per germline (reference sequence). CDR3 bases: TGTGCCAGCAGCTACCACAGGGGCGCTAATGAAAAACTGTTTTTT. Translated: CASSYHRGANEKLFF.

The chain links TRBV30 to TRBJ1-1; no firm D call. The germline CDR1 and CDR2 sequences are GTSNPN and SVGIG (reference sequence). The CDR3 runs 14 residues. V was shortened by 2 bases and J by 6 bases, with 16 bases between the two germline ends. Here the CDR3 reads CAWSTPTGWAEAFF. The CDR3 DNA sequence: TGTGCCTGGAGTACGCCGACCGGGTGGGCTGAAGCTTTCTTT. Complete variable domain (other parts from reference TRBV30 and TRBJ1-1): SQTIHQWPATLVQPVGSPLSLECTVEGTSNPNLYWYRQAAGRGLQLLFYSVGIGQISSEVPQNLSASRPQDRQFILSSKKLLLSDSGFYLCAWSTPTGWAEAFFGQGTRLTVV.

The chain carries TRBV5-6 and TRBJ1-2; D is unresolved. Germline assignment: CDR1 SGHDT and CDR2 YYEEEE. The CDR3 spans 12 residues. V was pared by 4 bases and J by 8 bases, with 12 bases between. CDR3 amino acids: CASSRELRGYTF. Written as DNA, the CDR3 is TGTGCCAGCAGCCGAGAACTCAGGGGCTACACCTTC.

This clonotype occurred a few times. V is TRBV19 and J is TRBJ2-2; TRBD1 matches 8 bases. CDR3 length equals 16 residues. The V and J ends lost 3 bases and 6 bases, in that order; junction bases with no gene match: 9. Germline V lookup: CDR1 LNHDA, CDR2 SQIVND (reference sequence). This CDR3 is CASSILRTGSSGELFF. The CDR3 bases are TGTGCCAGTAGTATTTTAAGGACAGGGTCTTCCGGGGAGCTGTTTTTT.

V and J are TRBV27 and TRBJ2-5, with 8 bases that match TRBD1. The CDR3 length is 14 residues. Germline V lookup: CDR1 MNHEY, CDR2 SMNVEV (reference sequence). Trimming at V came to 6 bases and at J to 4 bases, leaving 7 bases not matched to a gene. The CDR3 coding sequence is TGTGCCAGCAGGGAGGACAGGGTAGTAGAGACCCAGTACTTC. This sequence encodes CASREDRVVETQYF.

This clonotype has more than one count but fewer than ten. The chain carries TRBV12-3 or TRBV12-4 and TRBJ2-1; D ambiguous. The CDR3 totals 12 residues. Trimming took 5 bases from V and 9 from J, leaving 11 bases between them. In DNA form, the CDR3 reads TGTGCCAGCAGTAGCTCCCCCAGTGAGCAGTTCTTC. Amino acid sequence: CASSSSPSEQFF.

Here the CDR3 reads CASTNLLDYGYTF. CDR3 DNA sequence: TGTGCCAGCACGAATTTGCTAGACTATGGCTACACCTTC. The rearrangement joins TRBV27 to TRBJ1-2; D is uncertain. Germline V lookup: CDR1 MNHEY, CDR2 SMNVEV (reference sequence). The CDR3 has 13 residues. V was shortened by 7 bases and J by 3 bases, with 12 bases between the two germline ends.